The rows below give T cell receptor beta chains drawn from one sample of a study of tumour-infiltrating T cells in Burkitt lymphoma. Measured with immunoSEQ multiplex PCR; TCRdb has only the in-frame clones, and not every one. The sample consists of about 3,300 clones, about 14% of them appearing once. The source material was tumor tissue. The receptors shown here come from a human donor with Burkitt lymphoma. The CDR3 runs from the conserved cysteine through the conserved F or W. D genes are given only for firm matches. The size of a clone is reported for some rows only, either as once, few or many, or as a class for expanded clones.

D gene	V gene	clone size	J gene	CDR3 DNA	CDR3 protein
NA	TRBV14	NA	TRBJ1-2	TGTGCCAGCAGCCAATTCACAGGGAGGGGGGATGATGGCTACACCTTC	CASSQFTGRGDDGYTF
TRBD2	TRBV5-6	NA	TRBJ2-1	TGTGCCAGCAGCAGAGAGACTAGCGGGACTCACAATGAGCAGTTCTTC	CASSRETSGTHNEQFF
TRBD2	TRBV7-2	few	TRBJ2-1	TGTGCCAGCAGGACTAGCGGGGGGCACAATGAGCAGTTCTTC	CASRTSGGHNEQFF
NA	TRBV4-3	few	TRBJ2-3	TGCGCCAGCAGCCAAGAACTAGCCTCAGATACGCAGTATTTT	CASSQELASDTQYF
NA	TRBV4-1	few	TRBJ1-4	TGCGCCAGCAGCGACCCCGTTTGGAGGAGGAAACTGTTTTTT	CASSDPVWRRKLFF
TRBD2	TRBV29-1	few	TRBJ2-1	TGCAGCGTTGACCTACTAGCGGGGGTCTACAATGAGCAGTTCTTC	CSVDLLAGVYNEQFF
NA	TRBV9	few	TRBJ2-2	TGTGCCAGCAGCGCTTTCGGGCAGGAGAACACCGGGGAGCTGTTTTTT	CASSAFGQENTGELFF
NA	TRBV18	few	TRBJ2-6	TGTGCCAGCTCACAGTCAGGAGGGCGGGCCAACGTCCTGACTTTC	CASSQSGGRANVLTF
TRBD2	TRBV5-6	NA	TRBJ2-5	TGTGCCAGCAGCTTTGCTAGCGGCCAAGAGACCCAGTACTTC	CASSFASGQETQYF
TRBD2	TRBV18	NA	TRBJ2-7	TGTGCCAGCTCACCTCCGGGACTAGCGGGGGCCATGAGCTCCTACGAGCAGTACTTC	CASSPPGLAGAMSSYEQYF
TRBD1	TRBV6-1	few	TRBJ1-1	TGTGCCAGCAGTACCTTACAGGGGGTGAACACTGAAGCTTTCTTT	CASSTLQGVNTEAFF
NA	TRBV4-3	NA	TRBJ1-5	TGCGCCAGCAGCCAAGTGGGGGAGGGGTGGCCCCAGCATTTT	CASSQVGEGWPQHF
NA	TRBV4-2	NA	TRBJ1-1	TGTGCCAGCAGCCAAGTGTCAGACCACACTGAAGCTTTCTTT	CASSQVSDHTEAFF
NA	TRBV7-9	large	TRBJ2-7	TGTGCCAGCAGCTTATCTTCTGGAGCCTCCTACGAGCAGTACTTC	CASSLSSGASYEQYF
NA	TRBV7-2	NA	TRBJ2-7	TGTGCCAGCAGCTCACATAACTACGAGCAGTACTTC	CASSSHNYEQYF
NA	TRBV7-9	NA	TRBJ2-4	TGTGCCAGCAGCTTGACCTACGAAAACATTCAGTACTTC	CASSLTYENIQYF
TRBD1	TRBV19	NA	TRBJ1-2	TGTGCCAGTAGTAAGAAGACAGGGGCACTCTATGGCTACACCTTC	CASSKKTGALYGYTF
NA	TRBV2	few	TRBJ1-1	TGTGCCAGCAAACCGACGATAGAAGCTTTCTTT	CASKPTIEAFF
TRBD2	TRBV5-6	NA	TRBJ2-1	TGTGCCAGCAGCTTGAGTCTAGCGGGGGTATACAATGAGCAGTTCTTC	CASSLSLAGVYNEQFF
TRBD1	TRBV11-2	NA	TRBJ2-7	TGTGCCAGCAGCTTAATGATCGGACAGGGGGGATCCTACGAGCAGTACTTC	CASSLMIGQGGSYEQYF
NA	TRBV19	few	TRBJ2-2	TGTGCCAGTAGTGGGGAGGGGGCCGGGGAGCTGTTTTTT	CASSGEGAGELFF
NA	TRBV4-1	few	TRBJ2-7	TGCGCCAGCAGCCAAGATCCAGCGAACGAGCAGTACTTC	CASSQDPANEQYF
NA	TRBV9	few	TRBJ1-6	TGTGCCAGCAGCGTAGGAGTCGATTCACCCCTCCACTTT	CASSVGVDSPLHF
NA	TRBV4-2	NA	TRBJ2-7	TGTGCCAGCAGCCAAGGAAGGGTGGGACCTCCTCCCTACGAGCAGTACTTC	CASSQGRVGPPPYEQYF
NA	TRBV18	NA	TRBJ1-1	TGTGCCAGCTCACCCCTCCCGGGGCAGATGAACACTGAAGCTTTCTTT	CASSPLPGQMNTEAFF
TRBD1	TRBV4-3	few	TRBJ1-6	TGCGCCAGCAGCCCCCGGACAGGGGGGAATTCACCCCTCCACTTT	CASSPRTGGNSPLHF
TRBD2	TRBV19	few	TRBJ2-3	TGTGCCAGTAGCCCGACTAGCGGGGGGCCCACAGATACGCAGTATTTT	CASSPTSGGPTDTQYF
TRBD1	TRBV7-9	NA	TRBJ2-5	TGTGCCAGCAGCTTCCTCTTTGACAGGGACGAGACCCAGTACTTC	CASSFLFDRDETQYF
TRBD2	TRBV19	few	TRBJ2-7	TGTGCCAGTAGTATTAATTCAGCGGGGGGGCACGGCGAGCAGTACTTC	CASSINSAGGHGEQYF
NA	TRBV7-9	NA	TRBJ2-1	TGTGCCAGCAGCCGGGACACCTACTACAATGAGCAGTTCTTC	CASSRDTYYNEQFF
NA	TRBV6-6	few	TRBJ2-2	TGTGCCAGCAGCCTTAGCGCGAAGAACACCGGGGAGCTGTTTTTT	CASSLSAKNTGELFF
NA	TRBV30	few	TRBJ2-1	TGTGCCTGGAGCCGCCGAGAGGGGTATGAGCAGTTCTTC	CAWSRREGYEQFF
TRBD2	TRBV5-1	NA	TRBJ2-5	TGCGCCAGTATCCCAGGCGGGGGGCCCCAAGAGACCCAGTACTTC	CASIPGGGPQETQYF
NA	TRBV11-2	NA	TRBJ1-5	TGTGCCAGCAGCCGACCCGGGGACAATCAGCCCCAGCATTTT	CASSRPGDNQPQHF
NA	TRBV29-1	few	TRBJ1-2	TGCAGCGTTAACGAGGCAGACTATGGCTACACCTTC	CSVNEADYGYTF
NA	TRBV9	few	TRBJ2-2	TGTGCCAGCAGCGTAGGGGTTGGCGGGGAGCTGTTTTTT	CASSVGVGGELFF